This T cell receptor beta chain was recorded in a study of shared clonotypes between healthy human individuals (dated by TCRdb to about 2020). About the investigation overall: A few men and two women, aged 18 to 49 years, made up the cohort. Blood TCR repertoires of four to six healthy adults were deeply sequenced to estimate repertoire size and the extent of clonotype sharing between individuals. Different laboratories and diverse techniques were used to prepare libraries and sequence TCR repertoires, to increase sequencing depth and limit assay-specific biases. Leukapheresis yielded between about 0.94 and 9 billion PBMCs per donor. Summary of the overall study and its limitations: Only blood was sampled, and tissue TCR repertoires likely differ from those in blood. The small number of donors limited the genetic and exposure-history diversity represented. Pairwise subsampling led to the expectation that sequencing depth would affect the degree of clonotype sharing among donors.

Comments on this clone: The antigen it binds to is not known. The sample holds no much larger clone one base away, and base qualities are not on file.

Using the deep immunoSEQ assay, TCR CDR3 regions were amplified from genomic DNA by multiplex PCR. Extracted genomic DNA from each cell subset was spread evenly across all wells of several immunoSEQ 96-well plates, with each plate serving as a replicate. Each replicate PCR for unsorted PBMC received roughly 300 ng genomic DNA, equal to about 30,000 T cell genomes. Ten immunoSEQ deep assay plates were used to sequence unsorted PBMC genomic DNA. The purified libraries were quantified using a Qubit 3.0 fluorometer, sized with a Bioanalyzer 2100, and then quantified again using the KAPA Library Quantification kit. Every immunoSEQ 96-well plate was sequenced on a separate single-read 150-cycle Illumina NextSeq 550 flow cell. Turning to the authors' computational methods: The immunoSEQ output contained only junctional sequences without quality scores, so filtering could not match that applied to full-length reads. To assign V/J genes and CDR3, sequences were annotated against IMGT germline references using PyIR, a Python wrapper for IgBLAST v1.9. Reads were removed for weak V/J assignments (E-value above 1e-6), missing CDR3, stop codons, out-of-frame junctions, or ambiguous translated residues. V3J clonotypes were defined by identical inferred V gene, J gene, and CDR3 amino acid sequence. To compute the percentage overlap between repertoires, the number of shared unique clonotypes was divided by the size of the smaller repertoire. Richness of each repertoire was evaluated using RTK rarefaction, the Chao1 estimator, and Recon v2.1 estimates of unobserved clonotypes. What TCRdb holds here is the immuneACCESS table cut down to in-frame rearrangements. Part of the clones is not present; checked against another copy, under half of the missing clones reflect an unresolved V gene, and the others are unexplained. From that table come the V and J calls and clone size; the DNA was used to work out D and trimming. This sample gives 450,000 to 500,000 clones in total; over 75% of them show up just once. Jointly, the top ten make up about an eighth of the sample.

Healthy HIV-negative adults with no recently reported acute infections or vaccinations were included as donors. All donors were Caucasian adults living in Nashville, Tennessee, USA. In the unsorted samples, some 94 million PBMCs were counted, and genomic DNA was extracted using the QIAamp DNA Blood Mini kit. After blood collection by leukapheresis, PBMCs were isolated using Ficoll-Histopaque density gradient centrifugation and then cryopreserved in the vapor phase of liquid nitrogen. This TCR came from a middle-aged woman in good health. Some clones in this sample may be carry-over from other donors' samples. The sample consisted of PBMCs.

The DNA sequence is TGTGCCTGGAGCCGGACAGGGAGTCAGCCCCAGCATTTT. This codes for CAWSRTGSQPQHF. This receptor chain uses TRBV30 and TRBJ1-5, with TRBD1 matching 8 junction bases. CDR1 GTSNPN and CDR2 SVGIG are derived from the germline V gene (reference sequence). The CDR3 runs 13 residues from the cysteine to the phenylalanine. The DNA shown is the 39-base CDR3, in frame from base 1. V lost 3 bases and J lost 6 bases, and the count of bases not matched to a germline gene is 4.